This T cell receptor (beta chain) was captured by sequencing in a study of blood T cell repertoires in COVID-19. This clone was counted a single time. This table comes from immunoSEQ multiplex PCR, and its TCRdb copy is limited to in-frame clones, with some not included. Of roughly 75,000 clones listed, 65% to 90% were seen once; the top ten hold 8.5% to 10%. Input material: peripheral blood. This receptor was obtained from a man aged 50 to 59 with COVID-19, enrolled during active disease.

CDR3 coding DNA: TGTGCCAGCGGTACCTTCAGGGGCCAGACCCAGTACTTC. This encodes CASGTFRGQTQYF. The chain combines TRBV28 with TRBJ2-5; D is possibly TRBD1 (6 bases). There are 13 residues in the CDR3. The V and J ends lost 8 bases and 6 bases respectively, with 16 bases between them. Germline CDR1 reads MDHEN; CDR2 reads SYDVKM.